Presented here are 12 T cell receptor beta chains from one specimen sequenced in a study of T cell repertoires in cytomegalovirus infection. TCRdb reanalysed the reads using MiXCR and keeps one entry per CDR3 protein. The sample lists over 55,000 distinct CDR3 sequences, over 20% seen once, with 60% to 75% in the top ten. Their cognate antigens are unknown. Sequenced here: CD8+ T cells from cultured PBMCs, sampled from culture after CMV antigen stimulation. These receptors all come from a human donor in good health (CMV status not recorded). Some clones in this sample may be carry-over from other donors' samples.

This rearrangement joins TRBV15 to TRBJ1-2; D is perhaps TRBD1 (5 bases). Germline values: CDR1 LNHNV, CDR2 YYDKDF (reference sequence). The CDR3 contains 17 residues. V was cut by 4 bases and J by 1 base, with 19 bases left in between. The CDR3 reads CATSKGVREEGNYGYTF. The CDR3 region has the DNA TGTGCCACCAGCAAGGGCGTCAGGGAGGAGGGTAACTATGGCTACACCTTC.

The chain combines TRBV7-2 with TRBJ2-2; D is possibly TRBD2 (5 bases). Germline V CDR1 and CDR2: SGHTA, FQGNSA. The CDR3 loop spans 12 amino acids. V was pared by 8 bases and J by 6 bases, with 10 bases between. The CDR3, as DNA: TGTGCCAGCCTCGGAGGACCCGGGGAGCTGTTTTTT. Translating gives CASLGGPGELFF.

The chain carries TRBV30 and TRBJ2-7, with a possible D match to TRBD1 (5 bases). V lost 0 bases, J lost 6 bases, and 12 bases lay in between. Germline V gene data show CDR1 as GTSNPN and CDR2 as SVGIG (reference sequence). This CDR3 spans 13 amino acids. The CDR3 here is CAWSVSLGAEQYF. The CDR3 nucleotides are TGTGCCTGGAGTGTATCCCTAGGGGCCGAGCAGTACTTC. The whole variable domain, filled in from reference TRBV30 and TRBJ2-7, reads SQTIHQWPATLVQPVGSPLSLECTVEGTSNPNLYWYRQAAGRGLQLLFYSVGIGQISSEVPQNLSASRPQDRQFILSSKKLLLSDSGFYLCAWSVSLGAEQYFGPGTRLTVT.

The rearrangement joins TRBV7-2 to TRBJ1-3; no definite D call. The CDR3 is 15 amino acids. Germline V gene data show CDR1 as SGHTA and CDR2 as FQGNSA. The ends were cut back, 0 bases at V and 3 bases at J, with 9 bases in the middle. The DNA for the CDR3 is TGTGCCAGCAGCTTAGCGGGGTTCGGTGGAAACACCATATATTTT. It specifies CASSLAGFGGNTIYF.

J is TRBJ2-5 and V is TRBV7-2; D unclear. CDR3 length: 15 residues. Trimming stripped 2 bases from V and 0 bases from J, with 10 bases between. CDR1 is SGHTA and CDR2 is FQGNSA in the germline V gene. The CDR3 region is CASSLNSIHQETQYF. The CDR3 nucleotides are TGTGCCAGCAGCTTAAACAGCATCCACCAAGAGACCCAGTACTTC.

This sequence joins TRBV6-1 and TRBJ1-2, with 8 bases fitting TRBD1. CDR3 length equals 14 residues. Germline-derived CDR1 and CDR2 are MNHNS and SASEGT. The trim removed 6 bases at V and 1 base at J, leaving 4 bases unmatched. DNA for the CDR3: TGTGCCAGCAGGTACAGGGGGTTTAACTATGGCTACACCTTC. Translated, it gives CASRYRGFNYGYTF.

The DNA for the CDR3 is TGTGCCAGCAGCTTGAACGTAGCGGGGTATGAGCAGTTCTTC. It encodes CASSLNVAGYEQFF. This chain joins TRBV7-8 and TRBJ2-1; 8 nucleotides line up with TRBD2. V trimming: 3 bases; J trimming: 8 bases; junction bases outside the gene matches: 6. The CDR3 loop spans 14 amino acids. Germline V CDR1 and CDR2: SGHVS, FQNEAQ.

This clonotype showed up just a few times. The chain employs TRBV7-9 and TRBJ2-7, with D possibly matching TRBD2 (6 bases). Trimming cost V 4 bases and J 6 bases, with 13 bases left between them. The CDR3 sequence is 13 residues long. Germline loops: CDR1 SEHNR, CDR2 FQNEAQ (reference sequence). CDR3 protein: CASSSGVPREQYF. The CDR3 nucleotides read TGTGCCAGCAGCTCGGGGGTTCCACGCGAGCAGTACTTC.

The CDR3 coding sequence is TGTGCCAGCAGCTTAGCGGCCGCAGGGAGGAATGAAAAACTGTTTTTT. Translation gives CASSLAAAGRNEKLFF. This chain links TRBV7-9 with TRBJ1-4, with a possible D match to TRBD1 (5 bases). The CDR3 is 16 amino acids. Germline assignment: CDR1 SEHNR and CDR2 FQNEAQ (reference sequence). The V and J ends lost 0 bases and 5 bases respectively, with 13 bases between them. The full variable domain, in which reference TRBV7-9 and TRBJ1-4 provide the parts outside the CDR3, is DTGVSQNPRHKITKRGQNVTFRCDPISEHNRLYWYRQTLGQGPEFLTYFQNEAQLEKSRLLSDRFSAERPKGSFSTLEIQRTEQGDSAMYLCASSLAAAGRNEKLFFGSGTQLSVL.

V gene TRBV6-2 or TRBV6-3 combines with J gene TRBJ2-3, with D tentatively TRBD1 (5 bases). CDR1 and CDR2 from the germline V gene are MNHEY and SVGEGT. V was clipped by 0 bases and J by 1 base, with 11 bases between them. CDR3 length: 16 residues. The CDR3 DNA sequence: TGTGCCAGCAGTTACTCTCAGGGTTCTCGCACAGATACGCAGTATTTT. This translates into CASSYSQGSRTDTQYF.

This clonotype was detected a few times. The rearrangement links TRBV6-2 or TRBV6-3 to TRBJ2-2; D uncertain. Looked up from germline, CDR1 is MNHEY and CDR2 is SVGEGT. The CDR3 has 14 amino acids. Between the trimmed V and J ends, which lost 4 bases and 0 bases, there was a span of 6 bases. The CDR3 region is CASSSIPNTGELFF. The CDR3 DNA sequence: TGTGCCAGCAGTTCTATCCCGAACACCGGGGAGCTGTTTTTT.

The rearrangement uses TRBV7-3 and TRBJ2-2; D gene uncertain. V gave up 1 base and J gave up 1 base, with 4 bases separating them. Germline CDR1 SGHTA, CDR2 FQGTGA. The CDR3 is 14 amino acids. For the CDR3, the DNA is TGTGCCAGCAGCTTAAATAGGAACACCGGGGAGCTGTTTTTT. This gives the protein CASSLNRNTGELFF.